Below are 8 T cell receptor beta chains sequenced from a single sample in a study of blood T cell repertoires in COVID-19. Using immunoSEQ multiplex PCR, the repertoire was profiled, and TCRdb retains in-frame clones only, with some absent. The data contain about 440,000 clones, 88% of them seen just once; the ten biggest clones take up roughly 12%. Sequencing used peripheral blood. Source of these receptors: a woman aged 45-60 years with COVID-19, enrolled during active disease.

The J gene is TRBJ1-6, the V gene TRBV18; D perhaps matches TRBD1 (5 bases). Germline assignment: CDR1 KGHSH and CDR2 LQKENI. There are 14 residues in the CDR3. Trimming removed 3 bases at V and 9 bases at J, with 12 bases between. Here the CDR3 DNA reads TGTGCCAGCTCACCCGGGGGGGTCGGTTCACCCCTCCACTTT. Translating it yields CASSPGGVGSPLHF.

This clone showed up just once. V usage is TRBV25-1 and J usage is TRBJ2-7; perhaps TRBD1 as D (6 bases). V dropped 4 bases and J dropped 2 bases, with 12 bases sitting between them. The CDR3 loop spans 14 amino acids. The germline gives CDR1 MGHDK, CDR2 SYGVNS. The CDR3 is CASSGDTLTYEQYF. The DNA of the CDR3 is TGTGCCAGCAGTGGGGACACCCTTACCTACGAGCAGTACTTC.

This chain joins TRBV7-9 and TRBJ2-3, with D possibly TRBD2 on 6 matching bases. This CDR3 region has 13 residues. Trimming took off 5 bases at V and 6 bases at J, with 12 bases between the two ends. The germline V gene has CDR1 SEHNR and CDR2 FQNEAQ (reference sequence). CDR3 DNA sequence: TGTGCCAGCAGCCCCCCTGGGGGGGATACGCAGTATTTT. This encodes CASSPPGGDTQYF.

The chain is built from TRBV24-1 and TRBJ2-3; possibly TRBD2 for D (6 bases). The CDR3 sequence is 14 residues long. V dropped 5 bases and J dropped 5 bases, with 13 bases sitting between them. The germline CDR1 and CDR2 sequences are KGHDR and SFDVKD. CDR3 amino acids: CATSVGEDRDTQYF. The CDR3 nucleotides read TGTGCCACCAGTGTCGGGGAGGACCGAGATACGCAGTATTTT.

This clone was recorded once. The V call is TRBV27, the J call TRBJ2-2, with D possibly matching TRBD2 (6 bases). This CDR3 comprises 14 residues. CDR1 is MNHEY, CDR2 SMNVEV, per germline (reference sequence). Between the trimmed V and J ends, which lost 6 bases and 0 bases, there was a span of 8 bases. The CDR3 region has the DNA TGTGCCAGCAGATGGGGGGCGAACACCGGGGAGCTGTTTTTT. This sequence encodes CASRWGANTGELFF.

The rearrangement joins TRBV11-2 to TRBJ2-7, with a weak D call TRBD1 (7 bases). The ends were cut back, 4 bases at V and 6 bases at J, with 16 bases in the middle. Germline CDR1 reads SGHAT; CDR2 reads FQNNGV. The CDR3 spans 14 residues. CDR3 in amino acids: CASSSGQAGSEQYF. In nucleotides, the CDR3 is TGTGCCAGCAGCTCCGGACAGGCCGGGAGCGAGCAGTACTTC.

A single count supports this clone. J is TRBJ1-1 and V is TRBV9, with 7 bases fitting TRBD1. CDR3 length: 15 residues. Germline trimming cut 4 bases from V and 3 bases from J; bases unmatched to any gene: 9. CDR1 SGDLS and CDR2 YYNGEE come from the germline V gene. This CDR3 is CASSPRQGSDTEAFF. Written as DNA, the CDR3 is TGTGCCAGCAGCCCGCGACAGGGCTCGGACACTGAAGCTTTCTTT.

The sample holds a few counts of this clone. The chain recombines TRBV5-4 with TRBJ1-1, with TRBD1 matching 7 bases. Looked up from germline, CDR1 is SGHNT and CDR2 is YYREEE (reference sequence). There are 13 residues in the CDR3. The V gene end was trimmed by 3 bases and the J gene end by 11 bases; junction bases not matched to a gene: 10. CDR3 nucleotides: TGTGCCAGCAGCTCGAACAGGGGTTGGTGGGCTTTCTTT. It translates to CASSSNRGWWAFF.